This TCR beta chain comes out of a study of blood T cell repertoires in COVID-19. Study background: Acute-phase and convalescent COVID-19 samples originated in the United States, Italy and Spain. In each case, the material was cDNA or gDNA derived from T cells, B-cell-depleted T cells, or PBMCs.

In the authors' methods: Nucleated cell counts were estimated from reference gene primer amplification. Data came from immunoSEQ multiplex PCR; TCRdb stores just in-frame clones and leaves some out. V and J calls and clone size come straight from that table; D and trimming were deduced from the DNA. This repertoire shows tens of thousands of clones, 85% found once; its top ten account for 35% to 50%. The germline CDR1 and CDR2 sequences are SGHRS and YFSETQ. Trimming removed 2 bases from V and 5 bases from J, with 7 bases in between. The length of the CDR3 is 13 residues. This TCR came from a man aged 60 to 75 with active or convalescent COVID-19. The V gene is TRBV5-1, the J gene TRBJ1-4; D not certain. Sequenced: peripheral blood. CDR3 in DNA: TGCGCCAGCAGCTTAGCGGGAAATGAAAAACTGTTTTTT. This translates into CASSLAGNEKLFF.